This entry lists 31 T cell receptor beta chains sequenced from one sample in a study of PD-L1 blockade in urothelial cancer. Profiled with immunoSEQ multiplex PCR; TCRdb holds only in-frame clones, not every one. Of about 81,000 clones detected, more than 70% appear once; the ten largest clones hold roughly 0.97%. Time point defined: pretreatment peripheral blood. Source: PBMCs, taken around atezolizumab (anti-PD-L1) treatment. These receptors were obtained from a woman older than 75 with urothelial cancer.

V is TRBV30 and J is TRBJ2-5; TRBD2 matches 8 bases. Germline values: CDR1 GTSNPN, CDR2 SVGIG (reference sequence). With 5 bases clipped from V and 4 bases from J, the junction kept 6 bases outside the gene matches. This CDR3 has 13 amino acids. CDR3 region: CAWAGGRSETQYF. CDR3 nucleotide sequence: TGTGCCTGGGCTGGCGGGAGGTCAGAGACCCAGTACTTC.

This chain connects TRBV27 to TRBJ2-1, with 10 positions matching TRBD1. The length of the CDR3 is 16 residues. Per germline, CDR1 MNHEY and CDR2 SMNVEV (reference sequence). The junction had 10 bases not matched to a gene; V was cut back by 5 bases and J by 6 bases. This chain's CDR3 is CASSAPRDRGRNEQFF. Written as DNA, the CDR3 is TGTGCCAGCAGTGCCCCCCGGGACAGGGGACGCAATGAGCAGTTCTTC.

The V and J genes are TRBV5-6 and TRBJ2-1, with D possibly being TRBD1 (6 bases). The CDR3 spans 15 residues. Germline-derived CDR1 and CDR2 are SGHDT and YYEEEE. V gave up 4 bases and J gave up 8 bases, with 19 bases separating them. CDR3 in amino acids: CASSQGTTPRYEQFF. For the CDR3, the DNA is TGTGCCAGCAGCCAAGGGACAACCCCACGCTATGAGCAGTTCTTC.

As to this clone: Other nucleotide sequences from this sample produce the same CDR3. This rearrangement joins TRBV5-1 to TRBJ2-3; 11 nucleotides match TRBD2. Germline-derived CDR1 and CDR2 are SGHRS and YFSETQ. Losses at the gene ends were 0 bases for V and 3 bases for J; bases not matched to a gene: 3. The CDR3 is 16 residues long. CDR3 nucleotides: TGCGCCAGCAGCTTGGGCCTAGCGGGAGGTACAGATACGCAGTATTTT. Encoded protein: CASSLGLAGGTDTQYF.

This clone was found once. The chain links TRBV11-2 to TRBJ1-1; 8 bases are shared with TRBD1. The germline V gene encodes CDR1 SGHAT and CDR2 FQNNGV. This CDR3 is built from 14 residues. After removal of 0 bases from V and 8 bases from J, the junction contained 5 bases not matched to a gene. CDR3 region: CASSLEPGQAEAFF. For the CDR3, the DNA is TGTGCCAGCAGCTTAGAACCGGGACAGGCCGAAGCTTTCTTT.

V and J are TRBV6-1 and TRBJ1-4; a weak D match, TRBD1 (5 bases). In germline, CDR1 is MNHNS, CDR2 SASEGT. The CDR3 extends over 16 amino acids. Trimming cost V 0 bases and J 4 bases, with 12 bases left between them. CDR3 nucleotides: TGTGCCAGCAGTGAAGCCCCAGGGTGGAATAATGAAAAACTGTTTTTT. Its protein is CASSEAPGWNNEKLFF.

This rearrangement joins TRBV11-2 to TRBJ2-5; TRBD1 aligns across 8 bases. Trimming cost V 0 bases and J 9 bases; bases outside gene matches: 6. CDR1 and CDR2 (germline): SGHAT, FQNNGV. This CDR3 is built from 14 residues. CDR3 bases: TGTGCCAGCAGCTTAGATCGAGGACAGGGTTCCCAGTACTTC. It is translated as CASSLDRGQGSQYF.

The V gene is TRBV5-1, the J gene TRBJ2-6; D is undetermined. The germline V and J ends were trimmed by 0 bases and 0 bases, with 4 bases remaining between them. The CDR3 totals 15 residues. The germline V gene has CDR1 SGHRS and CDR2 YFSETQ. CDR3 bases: TGCGCCAGCAGCTTGGCCGTCTCTGGGGCCAACGTCCTGACTTTC. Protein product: CASSLAVSGANVLTF. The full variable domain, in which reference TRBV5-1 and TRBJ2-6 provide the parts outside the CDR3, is KAGVTQTPRYLIKTRGQQVTLSCSPISGHRSVSWYQQTPGQGLQFLFEYFSETQRNKGNFPGRFSGRQFSNSRSEMNVSTLELGDSALYLCASSLAVSGANVLTFGAGSRLTVL.

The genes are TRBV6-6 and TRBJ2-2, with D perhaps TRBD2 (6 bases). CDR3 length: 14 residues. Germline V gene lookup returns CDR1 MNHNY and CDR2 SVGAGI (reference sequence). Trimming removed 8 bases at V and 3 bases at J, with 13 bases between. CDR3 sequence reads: CASLGGLYTGELFF. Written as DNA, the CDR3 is TGTGCCAGCCTGGGGGGACTGTACACCGGGGAGCTGTTTTTT.

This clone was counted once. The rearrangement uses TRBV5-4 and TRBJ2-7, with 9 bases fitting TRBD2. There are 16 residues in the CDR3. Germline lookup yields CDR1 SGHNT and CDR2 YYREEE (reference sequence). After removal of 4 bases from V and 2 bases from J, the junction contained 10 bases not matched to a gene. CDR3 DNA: TGTGCCAGCAGCGGGGGACAAGCGGGAGGAGCCTACGAGCAGTACTTC. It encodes CASSGGQAGGAYEQYF.

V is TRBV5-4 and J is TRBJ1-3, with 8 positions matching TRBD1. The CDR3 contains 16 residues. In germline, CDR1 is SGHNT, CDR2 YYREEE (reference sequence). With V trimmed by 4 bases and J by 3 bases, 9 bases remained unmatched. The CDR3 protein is CASSQATGAIGNTIYF. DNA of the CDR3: TGTGCCAGCAGCCAAGCGACAGGGGCCATTGGAAACACCATATATTTT.

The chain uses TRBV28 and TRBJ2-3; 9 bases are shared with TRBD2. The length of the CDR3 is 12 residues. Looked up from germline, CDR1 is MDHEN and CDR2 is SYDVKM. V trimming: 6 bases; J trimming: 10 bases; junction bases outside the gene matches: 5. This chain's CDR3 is CASRPGTSSQYF. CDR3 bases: TGTGCCAGCAGACCCGGGACTAGCTCGCAGTATTTT. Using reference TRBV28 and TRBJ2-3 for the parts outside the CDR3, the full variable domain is DVKVTQSSRYLVKRTGEKVFLECVQDMDHENMFWYRQDPGLGLRLIYFSYDVKMKEKGDIPEGYSVSREKKERFSLILESASTNQTSMYLCASRPGTSSQYFGPGTRLTVL.

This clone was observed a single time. CDR3 in amino acids: CASKGGQGPYNEQFF. In DNA form, the CDR3 reads TGTGCCAGCAAAGGGGGACAGGGGCCCTACAATGAGCAGTTCTTC. The gene calls are TRBV6-5 and TRBJ2-1; 10 bases are shared with TRBD1. This CDR3 contains 15 residues. V shed 7 bases, J shed 2 bases, and the junction held 5 bases outside the gene matches. In germline, CDR1 is MNHEY, CDR2 SVGAGI.

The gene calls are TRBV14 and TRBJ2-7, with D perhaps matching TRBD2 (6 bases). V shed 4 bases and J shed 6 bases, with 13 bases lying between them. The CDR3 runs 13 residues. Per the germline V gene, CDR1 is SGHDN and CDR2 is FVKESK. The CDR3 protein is CASSRQGGFEQYF. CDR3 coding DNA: TGTGCCAGCAGCCGCCAAGGAGGGTTCGAGCAGTACTTC.

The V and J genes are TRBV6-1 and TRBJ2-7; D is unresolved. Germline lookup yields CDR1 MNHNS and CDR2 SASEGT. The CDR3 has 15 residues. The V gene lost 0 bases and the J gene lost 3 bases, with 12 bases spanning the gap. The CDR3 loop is CASSEAHGVHYEQYF. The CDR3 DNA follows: TGTGCCAGCAGTGAAGCACACGGAGTCCACTACGAGCAGTACTTC.

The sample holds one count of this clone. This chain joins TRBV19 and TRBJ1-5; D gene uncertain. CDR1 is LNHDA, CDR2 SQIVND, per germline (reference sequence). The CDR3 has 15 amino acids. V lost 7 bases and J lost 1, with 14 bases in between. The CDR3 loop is CASTPSPNSNQPQHF. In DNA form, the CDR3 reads TGTGCCAGTACCCCCTCACCTAACAGCAATCAGCCCCAGCATTTT.

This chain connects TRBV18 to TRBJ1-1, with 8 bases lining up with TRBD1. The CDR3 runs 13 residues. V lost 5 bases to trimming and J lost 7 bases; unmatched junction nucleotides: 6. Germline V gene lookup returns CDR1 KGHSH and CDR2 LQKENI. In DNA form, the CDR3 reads TGTGCCAGCTCATTAGACAGGGGAGGTGAAGCTTTCTTT. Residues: CASSLDRGGEAFF. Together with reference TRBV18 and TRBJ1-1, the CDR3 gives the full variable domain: NAGVMQNPRHLVRRRGQEARLRCSPMKGHSHVYWYRQLPEEGLKFMVYLQKENIIDESGMPKERFSAEFPKEGPSILRIQQVVRGDSAAYFCASSLDRGGEAFFGQGTRLTVV.

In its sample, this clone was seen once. The CDR3 is CASSISGSSSYEQYF. CDR3 nucleotides: TGTGCCAGCAGCATTAGCGGGAGCTCTTCCTACGAGCAGTACTTC. This rearrangement joins TRBV9 to TRBJ2-7; 9 bases align to TRBD2. V lost 4 bases and J lost 1; bases outside the gene matches: 6. The CDR3 spans 15 residues. Looked up from germline, CDR1 is SGDLS and CDR2 is YYNGEE.

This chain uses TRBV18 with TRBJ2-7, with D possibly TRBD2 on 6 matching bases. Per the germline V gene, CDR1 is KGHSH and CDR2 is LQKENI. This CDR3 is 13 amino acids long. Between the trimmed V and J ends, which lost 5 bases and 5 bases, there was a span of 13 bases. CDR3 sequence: CASSSTTGDEQYF. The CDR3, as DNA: TGTGCCAGCTCATCTACCACGGGAGACGAGCAGTACTTC.

CDR3 sequence: CASSWGTEKDQPQHF. The DNA of the CDR3 is TGCGCCAGCAGCTGGGGGACAGAAAAAGATCAGCCCCAGCATTTT. The chain is built from TRBV5-1 and TRBJ1-5, with 7 bases identical to TRBD1. The length of the CDR3 is 15 residues. The V and J ends lost 3 bases and 5 bases, in that order; junction bases with no gene match: 8. Germline CDR1 reads SGHRS; CDR2 reads YFSETQ.

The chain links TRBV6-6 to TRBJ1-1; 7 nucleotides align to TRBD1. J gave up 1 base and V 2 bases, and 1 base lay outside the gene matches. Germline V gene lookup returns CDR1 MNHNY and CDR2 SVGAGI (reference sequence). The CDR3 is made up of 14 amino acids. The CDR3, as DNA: TGTGCCAGCAGTTACGGACAGGAGAACACTGAAGCTTTCTTT. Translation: CASSYGQENTEAFF.

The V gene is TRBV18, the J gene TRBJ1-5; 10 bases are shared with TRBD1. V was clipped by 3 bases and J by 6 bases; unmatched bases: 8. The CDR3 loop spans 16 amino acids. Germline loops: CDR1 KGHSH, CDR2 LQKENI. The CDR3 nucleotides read TGTGCCAGCTCACCCCCGGGACAGGGGAGCGCTCAGCCCCAGCATTTT. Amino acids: CASSPPGQGSAQPQHF. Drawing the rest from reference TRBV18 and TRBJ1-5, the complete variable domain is NAGVMQNPRHLVRRRGQEARLRCSPMKGHSHVYWYRQLPEEGLKFMVYLQKENIIDESGMPKERFSAEFPKEGPSILRIQQVVRGDSAAYFCASSPPGQGSAQPQHFGDGTRLSIL.

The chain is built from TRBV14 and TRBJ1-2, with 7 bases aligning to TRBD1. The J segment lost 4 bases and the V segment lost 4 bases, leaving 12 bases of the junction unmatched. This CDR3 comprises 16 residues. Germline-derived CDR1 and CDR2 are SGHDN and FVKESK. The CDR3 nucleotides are TGTGCCAGCAGCCCCCAAGGGCAGACAGGGCTCTATGGCTACACCTTC. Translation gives CASSPQGQTGLYGYTF.

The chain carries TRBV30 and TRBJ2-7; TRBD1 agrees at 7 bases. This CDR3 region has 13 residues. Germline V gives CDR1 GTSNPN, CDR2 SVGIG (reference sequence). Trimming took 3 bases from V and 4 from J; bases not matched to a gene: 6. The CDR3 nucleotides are TGTGCCTGGAGCCCAGGGGGTAGATACGAGCAGTACTTC. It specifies CAWSPGGRYEQYF.

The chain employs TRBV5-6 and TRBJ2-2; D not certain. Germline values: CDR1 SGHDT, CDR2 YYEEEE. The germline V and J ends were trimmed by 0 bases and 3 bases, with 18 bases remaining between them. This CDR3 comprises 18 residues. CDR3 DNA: TGTGCCAGCAGCTTGGATAGAGCAGTGGAGAAGGACACCGGGGAGCTGTTTTTT. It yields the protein CASSLDRAVEKDTGELFF.

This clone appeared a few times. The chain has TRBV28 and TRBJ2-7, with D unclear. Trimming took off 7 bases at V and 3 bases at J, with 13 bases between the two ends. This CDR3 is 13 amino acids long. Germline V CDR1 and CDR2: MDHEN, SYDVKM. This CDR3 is CASIGGSFYEQYF. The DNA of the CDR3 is TGTGCCAGCATTGGCGGCAGCTTCTACGAGCAGTACTTC. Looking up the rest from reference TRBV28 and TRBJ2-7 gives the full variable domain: DVKVTQSSRYLVKRTGEKVFLECVQDMDHENMFWYRQDPGLGLRLIYFSYDVKMKEKGDIPEGYSVSREKKERFSLILESASTNQTSMYLCASIGGSFYEQYFGPGTRLTVT.

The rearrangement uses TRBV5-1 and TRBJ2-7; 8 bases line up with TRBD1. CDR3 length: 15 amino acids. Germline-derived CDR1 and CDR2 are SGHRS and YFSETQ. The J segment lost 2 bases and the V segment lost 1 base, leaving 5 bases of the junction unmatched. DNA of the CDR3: TGCGCCAGCAGCTTGCCAGGACAGGGTGCCTACGAGCAGTACTTC. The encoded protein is CASSLPGQGAYEQYF. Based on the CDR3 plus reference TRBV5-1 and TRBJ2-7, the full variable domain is KAGVTQTPRYLIKTRGQQVTLSCSPISGHRSVSWYQQTPGQGLQFLFEYFSETQRNKGNFPGRFSGRQFSNSRSEMNVSTLELGDSALYLCASSLPGQGAYEQYFGPGTRLTVT.

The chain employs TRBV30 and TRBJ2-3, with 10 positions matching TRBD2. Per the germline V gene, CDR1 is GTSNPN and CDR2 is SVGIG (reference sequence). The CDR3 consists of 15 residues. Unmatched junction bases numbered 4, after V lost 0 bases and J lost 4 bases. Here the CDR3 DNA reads TGTGCCTGGAGTGTACCAGCGGGAGGGCCAGATACGCAGTATTTT. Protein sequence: CAWSVPAGGPDTQYF. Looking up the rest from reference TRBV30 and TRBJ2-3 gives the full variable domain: SQTIHQWPATLVQPVGSPLSLECTVEGTSNPNLYWYRQAAGRGLQLLFYSVGIGQISSEVPQNLSASRPQDRQFILSSKKLLLSDSGFYLCAWSVPAGGPDTQYFGPGTRLTVL.

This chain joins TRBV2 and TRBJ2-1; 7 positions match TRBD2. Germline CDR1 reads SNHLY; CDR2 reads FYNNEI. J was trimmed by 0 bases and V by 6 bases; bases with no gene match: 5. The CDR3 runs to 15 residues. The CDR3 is CASRSPGGSYNEQFF. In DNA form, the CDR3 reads TGTGCCAGCAGGAGCCCGGGGGGCTCCTACAATGAGCAGTTCTTC. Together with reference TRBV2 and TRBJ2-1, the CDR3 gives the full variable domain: EPEVTQTPSHQVTQMGQEVILRCVPISNHLYFYWYRQILGQKVEFLVSFYNNEISEKSEIFDDQFSVERPDGSNFTLKIRSTKLEDSAMYFCASRSPGGSYNEQFFGPGTRLTVL.

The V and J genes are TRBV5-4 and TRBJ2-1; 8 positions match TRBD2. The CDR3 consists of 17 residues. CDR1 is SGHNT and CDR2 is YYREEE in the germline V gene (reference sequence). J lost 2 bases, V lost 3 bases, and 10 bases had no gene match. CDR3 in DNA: TGTGCCAGCAGCTCCGGGGGTACTAGCGGCACCTACAATGAGCAGTTCTTC. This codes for CASSSGGTSGTYNEQFF.

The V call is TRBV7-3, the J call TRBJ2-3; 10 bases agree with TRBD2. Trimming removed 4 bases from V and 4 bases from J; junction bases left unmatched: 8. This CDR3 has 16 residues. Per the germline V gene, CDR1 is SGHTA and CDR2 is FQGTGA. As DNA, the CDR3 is TGTGCCAGCAGCTCCAGAGCTAGCGGGAGTGCAGATACGCAGTATTTT. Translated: CASSSRASGSADTQYF.